This entry is about one T cell receptor (beta chain). This sample was included in a study of blood T cell repertoires in COVID-19. Whole-study context: The United States, Italy and Spain were the sources of the acute and convalescent COVID-19 samples. The cDNA or gDNA used as material had been derived from T cells, B-cell-depleted T cells, or PBMCs.

Germline lookup yields CDR1 MNHNS and CDR2 SASEGT. The CDR3 contains 16 residues. V was shortened by 0 bases and J by 4 bases, with 13 bases between the two germline ends. Recovered status applied to Cohort 3 donors who had two consecutive negative PCRs. It also applied to those with clearance or with symptom resolution. How the authors handled the data: Estimates of nucleated cell counts were drawn from the amplification of reference gene primers. The assay was immunoSEQ multiplex PCR, and TCRdb's table has in-frame clones only and misses some. The V and J calls and clone size are taken from that table; D and trimming were inferred from the DNA. Of about 190,000 clones in the sample, roughly 88% are singletons; the top ten hold about 8.6%.

This sequence joins TRBV6-1 and TRBJ1-5, with D unclear. The material sequenced was PBMCs or T cells enriched from blood (not recorded which). This clonotype was obtained from a woman under 40 who had recovered from COVID-19. CDR3: CASSEASRGLNQPQHF. In DNA form, the CDR3 reads TGTGCCAGCAGTGAAGCGTCGCGCGGACTTAATCAGCCCCAGCATTTT.